The 7 T cell receptor beta chains below come from one sample, sequenced in a study of cytomegalovirus exposure and HLA in healthy donors. The data were produced by immunoSEQ multiplex PCR, yet TCRdb's version contains in-frame clones alone and is incomplete. The sample includes around 160,000 clones, more than 70% of them seen just once. The sequenced material came from PBMCs. The receptors were gathered from a man aged 25-45 years in good health and CMV-seropositive.

CDR3 in DNA: TGTGCCAGCAGCTTAGATCGAGGGAGCAATGAGCAGTTCTTC. This codes for CASSLDRGSNEQFF. This sequence joins TRBV11-2 and TRBJ2-1; D perhaps matches TRBD2 (5 bases). Trimming took 0 bases from V and 6 from J, leaving 9 bases between them. Germline lookup yields CDR1 SGHAT and CDR2 FQNNGV. The CDR3 is 14 amino acids.

The chain joins TRBV7-2 to TRBJ2-7; 8 bases match TRBD2. There are 14 residues in the CDR3. CDR1 SGHTA and CDR2 FQGNSA come from the germline V gene. The ends lost 7 bases at V and 4 bases at J; junction bases unmatched: 9. Written as DNA, the CDR3 is TGTGCCAGCACCTTCCCAGGACTAGCTTACGAGCAGTACTTC. It specifies CASTFPGLAYEQYF.

This clone occurred a few times. The limits of the CDR3 on the DNA are not certain, so only TCRdb's listed CDR3 is given. V is TRBV2 and J is TRBJ1-2; the table calls TRBD1, which could not be checked here. The CDR3 region is 15 residues in length, termini included. Germline CDR1 reads SNHLY; CDR2 reads FYNNEI. Here the CDR3 reads CASSEGFGPGEGYTF.

The chain uses TRBV18 and TRBJ1-4; the D gene is possibly TRBD1 (5 bases). Trimming removed 7 bases at V and 0 bases at J, with 6 bases between. CDR3 length equals 13 residues. Germline CDR1 is KGHSH and CDR2 is LQKENI. CDR3 DNA: TGTGCCAGCTTCAGGGCAACTAATGAAAAACTGTTTTTT. Translating it yields CASFRATNEKLFF.

The rearrangement joins TRBV30 to TRBJ1-5; D call uncertain. V was clipped by 0 bases and J by 4 bases, with 10 bases between them. CDR3 length: 14 amino acids. The germline V gene encodes CDR1 GTSNPN and CDR2 SVGIG (reference sequence). Written as DNA, the CDR3 is TGTGCCTGGAGTGTAGCGGCAGATAATCAGCCCCAGCATTTT. Translating gives CAWSVAADNQPQHF.

This clone was seen just once. The V gene is TRBV2, the J gene TRBJ1-3; 7 nucleotides match TRBD1. Looked up from germline, CDR1 is SNHLY and CDR2 is FYNNEI. J was trimmed by 5 bases and V by 7 bases; bases with no gene match: 14. The CDR3 is made up of 16 amino acids. This chain's CDR3 is CASIVDGTAARNTIYF. DNA for the CDR3: TGTGCCAGCATCGTCGATGGGACAGCGGCCAGAAACACCATATATTTT.

This chain links TRBV6-4 with TRBJ2-3; TRBD2 aligns across 11 bases. CDR1 and CDR2 (germline): MRHNA, SNTAGT. The junction had 3 bases not matched to a gene; V was cut back by 3 bases and J by 4 bases. This CDR3 comprises 15 residues. As DNA, the CDR3 is TGTGCCAGCAGTGAAGCGACTAGCGGGGCAGATACGCAGTATTTT. This codes for CASSEATSGADTQYF.